This paragraph covers one T cell receptor (beta chain) sequence. The entry originates in a study of blood T cell repertoires in COVID-19. At the level of the study: Collection of acute and convalescent COVID-19 samples took place in the United States, Italy and Spain.

Clones were sequenced by immunoSEQ multiplex PCR, and TCRdb holds only the in-frame ones, with some missing. The sample has under 200,000 clones, 84% seen once. CDR1 and CDR2 from the germline V gene are LGHDT and YNNKEL (reference sequence). The CDR3 is 15 amino acids. Trimming took 4 bases from V and 11 from J, leaving 20 bases between them. While infection was still active, Seattle patients were enrolled and then followed longitudinally. The chain has TRBV3-1 (or the pseudogene TRBV3-2) and TRBJ2-2; D call uncertain. Material: peripheral blood. The source is an elderly woman with COVID-19, enrolled during active disease. The DNA for the CDR3 is TGTGCCAGCAGCCGCTCGACTGACCCTGTGTTCGAGCTGTTTTTT. Its translation: CASSRSTDPVFELFF.